Following are 2 T cell receptor beta chains from one sample sequenced in a study of shared clonotypes between healthy human individuals. The method was immunoSEQ multiplex PCR; TCRdb's version includes in-frame clones alone and lacks a portion of them. The sample includes about 2.4 million clones, approximately 90% of them seen just once. Sequenced sample: naive CD4+ T cells sorted from blood. Indicated subset: CD45RA+ positively selected. These TCRs come from a young man in good health.

This chain uses TRBV7-2 with TRBJ2-7; 7 bases map to TRBD2. Germline trimming cut 5 bases from V and 7 bases from J; bases unmatched to any gene: 14. Germline V lookup: CDR1 SGHTA, CDR2 FQGNSA. The CDR3 is 15 amino acids. CDR3 nucleotides: TGTGCCAGCAGCACCCCGAGCGGGACCCTTTGGGAGCAGTACTTC. This encodes CASSTPSGTLWEQYF.

The chain has TRBV6-5 and TRBJ2-7; D perhaps matches TRBD1 (6 bases). Trimming stripped 2 bases from V and 2 bases from J, with 13 bases between. This CDR3 has 15 residues. Per the germline V gene, CDR1 is MNHEY and CDR2 is SVGAGI. DNA for the CDR3: TGTGCCAGCAGTTACCGGGACACATCTACCTACGAGCAGTACTTC. Encoded protein: CASSYRDTSTYEQYF.